The entry below describes one T cell receptor beta chain. The sample belongs to a study of early T cells in non-severe SARS-CoV-2 infection. One entry per CDR3 protein results from TCRdb running MiXCR on the 5' RACE reads. The sample carries more than 80,000 distinct CDR3 sequences, around 13% recorded once. The germline V gene encodes CDR1 KGHSH and CDR2 LQKENI. This CDR3 contains 17 residues. The junction had 6 bases not matched to a gene; V was cut back by 4 bases and J by 4 bases. The sequence came from an adult who was a healthcare worker with PCR-confirmed SARS-CoV-2 infection or an uninfected control (not recorded which). Specimen: whole blood. V is TRBV18 and J is TRBJ2-6; 11 positions agree with TRBD1. The CDR3 protein is CASSRGQGASGANVLTF. The DNA for the CDR3 is TGTGCCAGCTCACGAGGACAGGGGGCGTCCGGGGCCAACGTCCTGACTTTC.